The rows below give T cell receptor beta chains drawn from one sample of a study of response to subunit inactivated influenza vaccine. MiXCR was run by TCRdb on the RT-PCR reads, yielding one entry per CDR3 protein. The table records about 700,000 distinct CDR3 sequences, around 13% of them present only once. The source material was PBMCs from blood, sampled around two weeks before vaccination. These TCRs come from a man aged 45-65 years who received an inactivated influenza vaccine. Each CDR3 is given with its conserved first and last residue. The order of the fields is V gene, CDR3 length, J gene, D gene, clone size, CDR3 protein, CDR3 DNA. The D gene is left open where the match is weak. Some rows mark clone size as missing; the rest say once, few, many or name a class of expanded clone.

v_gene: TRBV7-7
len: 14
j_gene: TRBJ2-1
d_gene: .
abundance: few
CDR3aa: CASTKGHGLNEQFF
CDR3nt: TGTGCTAGCACCAAAGGCCACGGACTCAATGAGCAGTTCTTC

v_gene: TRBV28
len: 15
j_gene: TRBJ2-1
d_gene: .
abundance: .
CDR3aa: CASRPERGPANEQFF
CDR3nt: TGTGCCAGCAGACCCGAAAGAGGACCTGCCAATGAGCAGTTCTTC

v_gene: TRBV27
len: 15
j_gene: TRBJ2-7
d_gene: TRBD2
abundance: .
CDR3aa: CASSPLTSGSGEQYF
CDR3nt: TGTGCCAGCAGTCCCTTGACTAGCGGGAGTGGCGAGCAGTACTTC

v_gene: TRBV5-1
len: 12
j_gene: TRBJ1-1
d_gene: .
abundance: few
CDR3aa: CASSDDGAEAFF
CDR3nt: TGCGCCAGCAGCGACGACGGGGCTGAAGCTTTCTTT

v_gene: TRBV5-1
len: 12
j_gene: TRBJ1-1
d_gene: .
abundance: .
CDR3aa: CASSLGFGEAFF
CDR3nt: TGCGCCAGCAGCTTGGGTTTCGGTGAAGCTTTCTTT

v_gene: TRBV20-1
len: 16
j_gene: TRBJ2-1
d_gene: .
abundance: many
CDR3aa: CSARPRTRRSYNEQFF
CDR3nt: TGCAGTGCTAGACCAAGGACCCGTAGATCCTACAATGAGCAGTTCTTC

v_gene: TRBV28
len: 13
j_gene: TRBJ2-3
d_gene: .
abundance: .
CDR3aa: CASSTPATDTQYF
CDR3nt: TGTGCCAGCAGTACCCCGGCCACAGATACGCAGTATTTT

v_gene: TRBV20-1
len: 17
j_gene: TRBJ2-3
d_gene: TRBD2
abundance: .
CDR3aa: CSARAGTSGRATDTQYF
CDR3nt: TGCAGTGCTAGAGCAGGGACTAGCGGGAGGGCCACAGATACGCAGTATTTT

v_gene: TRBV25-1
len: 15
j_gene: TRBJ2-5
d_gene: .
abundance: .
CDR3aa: CASSGPGHSQETQYF
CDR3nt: TGTGCCAGCAGTGGTCCCGGCCACAGCCAAGAGACCCAGTACTTC

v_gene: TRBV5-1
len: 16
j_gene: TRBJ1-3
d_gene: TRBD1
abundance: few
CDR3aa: CASRAPDRGDGNTIYF
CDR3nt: TGCGCCAGCCGTGCCCCGGACAGGGGAGATGGAAACACCATATATTTT

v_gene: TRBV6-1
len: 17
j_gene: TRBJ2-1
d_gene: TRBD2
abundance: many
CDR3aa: CASSTSGGGLSYNEQFF
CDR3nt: TGTGCCAGCAGTACCTCCGGGGGGGGCCTTTCCTACAATGAGCAGTTCTTC